This is a list of T cell receptor beta chains from one sample in a study of Ad26.COV2.S vaccination and SARS-CoV-2 variants. Assay: immunoSEQ multiplex PCR; the TCRdb copy retains only in-frame clones and omits some. The repertoire includes about 500,000 clones, roughly nine tenths of them detected once, and more than 1.5% sits in the top ten. This specimen was peripheral blood, taken in a trial of Ad26.COV2.S vaccine versus placebo. The receptors stem from a person between 18 and 65 years old who received the Ad26.COV2.S COVID-19 vaccine or a placebo. The CDR3 runs from the conserved cysteine through the conserved F or W. D genes are given only for firm matches. Expanded clones get a size class; other rows say once, few or many, or leave the size out.

j_call d_call v_call clone_size cdr3_aa cdr3_nt
TRBJ2-2 NA TRBV7-2 NA CASSLSITGELFF TGTGCCAGCAGCTTATCTATCACCGGGGAGCTGTTTTTT
TRBJ2-7 TRBD2 TRBV27 NA CASSRSGGRSYEQYF TGTGCCAGCAGCCGTAGCGGGGGAAGGTCCTACGAGCAGTACTTC
TRBJ2-1 TRBD2 TRBV11-3 NA CASSGLAGGNNEQFF TGTGCCAGCAGCGGTCTAGCGGGGGGAAACAATGAGCAGTTCTTC
TRBJ2-7 NA TRBV6-5 NA CASRPGHGYEQYF TGTGCCAGCAGACCGGGACACGGATACGAGCAGTACTTC
TRBJ2-2 TRBD2 TRBV30 NA CAWSVLRTSGANTGELFF TGTGCCTGGAGTGTACTTCGGACTAGCGGAGCGAACACCGGGGAGCTGTTTTTT
TRBJ2-7 TRBD1 TRBV28 NA CASSGQGAWEQYF TGTGCCAGCTCCGGACAGGGGGCGTGGGAGCAGTACTTC
TRBJ2-2 NA TRBV12-3/TRBV12-4 NA CASTNRAGELFF TGTGCCAGCACCAACAGGGCCGGGGAGCTGTTTTTT
TRBJ2-7 TRBD2 TRBV28 NA CASSLIVVGDKRDGSYEQYF TGTGCCAGCAGTTTGATAGTCGTGGGCGATAAGCGGGATGGGAGCTACGAGCAGTACTTC
TRBJ2-1 NA TRBV6-5 NA CASRGRTYNEQFF TGTGCCAGCAGGGGGAGAACTTACAATGAGCAGTTCTTC
TRBJ2-3 NA TRBV5-1 NA CASSPGISTDTQYF TGCGCCAGCAGCCCGGGGATCAGCACAGATACGCAGTATTTT
TRBJ2-2 TRBD2 TRBV7-9 NA CASSLAGGIVGELFF TGTGCCAGCAGCCTAGCGGGGGGTATCGTCGGGGAGCTGTTTTTT
TRBJ2-1 TRBD2 TRBV20-1 NA CSAELAEQFF TGCAGTGCGGAACTAGCGGAGCAGTTCTTC
TRBJ2-1 NA TRBV20-1 NA CSAIPKNEQFF TGCAGTGCTATCCCGAAGAATGAGCAGTTCTTC
TRBJ2-3 NA TRBV14 NA CASSQVRPDTQYF TGTGCCAGCAGCCAAGTACGCCCAGATACGCAGTATTTT
TRBJ2-2 NA TRBV19 NA CASSIFYGSMNTGELFF TGTGCCAGTAGTATTTTTTATGGGAGCATGAACACCGGGGAGCTGTTTTTT
TRBJ2-3 NA TRBV5-1 NA CASSSSGTQYF TGCGCCAGCAGCTCCAGCGGTACGCAGTATTTT
TRBJ1-1 NA TRBV9 once CASSVTEYMNTEAFF TGTGCCAGCAGCGTAACAGAATATATGAACACTGAAGCTTTCTTT
TRBJ2-1 TRBD2 TRBV27 NA CASSGTSFGNEQFF TGTGCCAGCAGCGGGACTAGCTTTGGCAATGAGCAGTTCTTC